A single sample is the source of the 23 T cell receptor beta chains below, sequenced in a study of shared T cell receptors in the human thymus. The data were produced by immunoSEQ multiplex PCR, yet TCRdb's version contains in-frame clones alone and is incomplete. The sample holds 500,000 to 550,000 clones; about 84% are singletons and the top ten take 0.013%. In addition, the sample was reused for a study of human thymus T cells.

Sequenced sample: thymocytes. These receptor sequences come from a boy under two years old with a congenital heart defect.

The chain has TRBV5-1 and TRBJ2-5; 16 bases agree with TRBD2. CDR1 and CDR2 from the germline V gene are SGHRS and YFSETQ. The V gene end was trimmed by 3 bases and the J gene end by 7 bases; junction bases not matched to a gene: 9. This CDR3 has 17 residues. CDR3 DNA sequence: TGCGCCAGCAGCTCCGCGGGACTAGCGGGAGGGCCGGGGACCCAGTACTTC. This translates into CASSSAGLAGGPGTQYF.

This sequence joins TRBV29-1 and TRBJ2-7, with 7 bases lining up with TRBD2. This CDR3 spans 13 amino acids. Germline V gene lookup returns CDR1 SQVTM and CDR2 ANQGSEA. The J segment lost 9 bases and the V segment lost 7 bases, leaving 15 bases of the junction unmatched. CDR3 residues: CSASPVGGVGQYF. CDR3 nucleotide sequence: TGCAGCGCTTCCCCCGTGGGGGGGGTGGGGCAGTACTTC.

This clone was counted a single time. The chain's CDR3 is CASTHLPGSSSGSTGELFF. The CDR3 region has the DNA TGTGCCAGCACCCACCTCCCCGGGTCTTCTAGCGGGAGTACCGGGGAGCTGTTTTTT. The V call is TRBV28, the J call TRBJ2-2; TRBD2 matches 10 bases. V was pared by 7 bases and J by 5 bases, with 19 bases of the junction left unmatched. The V gene's germline CDR1 is MDHEN and CDR2 SYDVKM. The CDR3 is 19 amino acids. Full variable domain (rest looked up from reference TRBV28 and TRBJ2-2): DVKVTQSSRYLVKRTGEKVFLECVQDMDHENMFWYRQDPGLGLRLIYFSYDVKMKEKGDIPEGYSVSREKKERFSLILESASTNQTSMYLCASTHLPGSSSGSTGELFFGEGSRLTVL.

This chain uses TRBV10-3 with TRBJ2-1; 9 bases agree with TRBD2. The CDR3 sequence is 17 residues long. The germline gives CDR1 ENHRY, CDR2 SYGVKD. The V and J ends lost 10 bases and 4 bases, in that order; junction bases with no gene match: 17. CDR3 sequence: CATERREGPRRYNEQFF. CDR3 DNA sequence: TGTGCCACCGAACGGCGGGAGGGCCCTCGACGGTACAATGAGCAGTTCTTC.

This chain connects TRBV19 to TRBJ2-7; no definite D call. The CDR3 is 13 amino acids. Trimming pared 8 bases from V and 7 bases from J, leaving 18 bases between. Germline V gene sequence: CDR1 LNHDA, CDR2 SQIVND (reference sequence). The CDR3 coding sequence is TGTGCCAGTTCGTCCTACCCGGGTACGGAGCAGTACTTC. It specifies CASSSYPGTEQYF. Filled out from reference TRBV19 and TRBJ2-7, the complete variable domain reads DGGITQSPKYLFRKEGQNVTLSCEQNLNHDAMYWYRQDPGQGLRLIYYSQIVNDFQKGDIAEGYSVSREKKESFPLTVTSAQKNPTAFYLCASSSYPGTEQYFGPGTRLTVT.

V is TRBV27 and J is TRBJ1-2; D unresolved. With 6 bases removed from V and 5 bases from J, the gap between germline ends came to 7 bases. CDR3 length: 11 amino acids. The germline gives CDR1 MNHEY, CDR2 SMNVEV (reference sequence). The CDR3 spells CASSYPYGYTF. CDR3 nucleotide sequence: TGTGCCAGCAGCTACCCTTATGGCTACACCTTC.

This rearrangement joins TRBV7-9 to TRBJ2-5; D possibly corresponds to TRBD1 (5 bases). Trimming stripped 7 bases from V and 2 bases from J, with 14 bases between. Germline lookup yields CDR1 SEHNR and CDR2 FQNEAQ (reference sequence). This CDR3 has 14 residues. The CDR3 is CASTREGVQETQYF. The CDR3 nucleotides are TGTGCCAGCACCAGAGAAGGGGTTCAAGAGACCCAGTACTTC.

V gene TRBV2 combines with J gene TRBJ2-4; D is perhaps TRBD2 (5 bases). This CDR3 spans 15 amino acids. Trimming removed 3 bases from V and 1 base from J, with 10 bases in between. Germline V gene sequence: CDR1 SNHLY, CDR2 FYNNEI. The CDR3 nucleotides read TGTGCCAGCAGTGAGGGGAGTCGGGCCAAAAACATTCAGTACTTC. It codes for CASSEGSRAKNIQYF.

The chain joins TRBV27 to TRBJ2-5; 7 positions agree with TRBD1. V shed 6 bases, J shed 3 bases, and the junction held 4 bases outside the gene matches. Germline-derived CDR1 and CDR2 are MNHEY and SMNVEV (reference sequence). The CDR3 is 13 amino acids. The CDR3 spells CASRTGLEETQYF. The CDR3 region has the DNA TGTGCCAGCAGGACAGGGTTAGAAGAGACCCAGTACTTC.

The genes are TRBV4-3 and TRBJ1-2; D is uncertain. This CDR3 is 17 amino acids long. Between the trimmed V and J ends, which lost 0 bases and 4 bases, there was a span of 18 bases. From germline, CDR1 is LGHNA and CDR2 YSLEER. CDR3 nucleotides: TGCGCCAGCAGCCAAGAACGGAAGGGTCAGCGGTCCTATGGCTACACCTTC. This sequence encodes CASSQERKGQRSYGYTF.

The chain has TRBV7-6 and TRBJ1-5; D is possibly TRBD1 (5 bases). In germline, CDR1 is SGHVS, CDR2 FNYEAQ. Trimming took off 5 bases at V and 3 bases at J, with 20 bases between the two ends. CDR3 size: 17 residues. CDR3 loop: CASSPGVRLGHNQPQHF. DNA of the CDR3: TGTGCCAGCAGCCCGGGCGTCCGACTGGGGCACAATCAGCCCCAGCATTTT.

This clone was seen a handful of times. This rearrangement joins TRBV6-6 to TRBJ2-5; maybe TRBD2 (6 bases). Germline CDR1 and CDR2: MNHNY and SVGAGI (reference sequence). The CDR3 consists of 15 residues. V was cut by 2 bases and J by 2 bases, with 12 bases left in between. The CDR3 bases are TGTGCCAGCAGTTACGAGCGGGTCCTACAAGAGACCCAGTACTTC. Translated, it gives CASSYERVLQETQYF.

The rearrangement uses TRBV7-2 and TRBJ2-3, with D maybe TRBD2 (5 bases). Trimming stripped 5 bases from V and 0 bases from J, with 18 bases between. This CDR3 has 17 residues. Germline CDR1 is SGHTA and CDR2 is FQGNSA. Here the CDR3 DNA reads TGTGCCAGCAGCGAGGACTTCCAACCCCGCAGCACAGATACGCAGTATTTT. Translation: CASSEDFQPRSTDTQYF.

V is TRBV4-2 and J is TRBJ2-1; 7 bases are shared with TRBD2. V trimming: 2 bases; J trimming: 2 bases; junction bases outside the gene matches: 12. The CDR3 has 18 residues. Germline V gene sequence: CDR1 LGHNA, CDR2 YNFKEQ. The CDR3 DNA sequence: TGTGCCAGCAGCCAATTTAGCGGGCCCGGGCCCACCTACAATGAGCAGTTCTTC. This encodes CASSQFSGPGPTYNEQFF.

The genes are TRBV4-1 and TRBJ1-5, with D perhaps TRBD1 (5 bases). Between the trimmed V and J ends, which lost 0 bases and 2 bases, there was a span of 11 bases. This CDR3 contains 16 residues. In germline, CDR1 is MGHRA, CDR2 YSYEKL. The CDR3 DNA reads as TGCGCCAGCAGCCAAGACTCCAGGGTAGGCAATCAGCCCCAGCATTTT. Residues: CASSQDSRVGNQPQHF.

The genes are TRBV30 and TRBJ2-5; possibly TRBD1 for D (6 bases). The CDR3 totals 13 residues. From germline, CDR1 is GTSNPN and CDR2 SVGIG (reference sequence). V lost 1 base and J 11 bases, leaving 17 bases between the germline ends. DNA of the CDR3: TGTGCCTGGAGTGGAGGGGGTCTTCTGGAGCAGTACTTC. Its protein product is CAWSGGGLLEQYF.

This clone was seen a handful of times. The V gene is TRBV4-2, the J gene TRBJ2-1; 8 bases match TRBD2. J lost 3 bases, V lost 0 bases, and 4 bases had no gene match. The CDR3 extends over 16 amino acids. The V gene's germline CDR1 is LGHNA and CDR2 YNFKEQ. The CDR3 DNA reads TGTGCCAGCAGCCAAGATCTAGCGGGTCACTACAATGAGCAGTTCTTC. Translated: CASSQDLAGHYNEQFF.

This clone was detected only a few times. The chain links TRBV29-1 to TRBJ2-1; 10 bases fit TRBD2. The V gene end was trimmed by 7 bases and the J gene end by 0 bases; junction bases not matched to a gene: 6. The CDR3 spans 15 residues. Germline V gene data show CDR1 as SQVTM and CDR2 as ANQGSEA. CDR3 amino acids: CSAPAGGSSYNEQFF. DNA for the CDR3: TGCAGCGCCCCAGCGGGAGGGAGCTCCTACAATGAGCAGTTCTTC.

The chain joins TRBV14 to TRBJ2-1; 10 nucleotides match TRBD2. The V gene's germline CDR1 is SGHDN and CDR2 FVKESK. With 4 bases clipped from V and 12 bases from J, the junction kept 15 bases outside the gene matches. The CDR3 contains 16 residues. CDR3 amino acids: CASSPEIGTSEVWQFF. The CDR3 DNA sequence: TGTGCCAGCAGCCCAGAGATTGGGACTAGCGAGGTGTGGCAGTTCTTC.

The chain is built from TRBV28 and TRBJ2-7; D not resolved. Germline V lookup: CDR1 MDHEN, CDR2 SYDVKM. This CDR3 comprises 11 residues. V was trimmed by 3 bases and J by 4 bases, leaving 4 bases between them. The CDR3 DNA is TGTGCCAGCAGTTTCTTGTACGAGCAGTACTTC. Protein sequence: CASSFLYEQYF.

The V call is TRBV7-9, the J call TRBJ1-2; D possibly corresponds to TRBD1 (6 bases). Germline CDR1 and CDR2: SEHNR and FQNEAQ (reference sequence). The CDR3 totals 12 residues. The V and J ends lost 4 bases and 10 bases respectively, with 13 bases between them. CDR3 sequence (DNA): TGTGCCAGCAGCTACAGGGATGAGTCCTACACCTTC. Its protein product is CASSYRDESYTF.

The chain recombines TRBV18 with TRBJ1-1; no definite D call. The germline gives CDR1 KGHSH, CDR2 LQKENI. The CDR3 has 12 amino acids. With 6 bases removed from V and 8 bases from J, the gap between germline ends came to 13 bases. CDR3 loop: CASSSGRYEAFF. The CDR3 DNA is TGTGCCAGCTCCTCTGGGAGGTACGAAGCTTTCTTT.

This clone has a handful of counts. The chain employs TRBV15 and TRBJ2-7, with D perhaps matching TRBD2 (5 bases). With 5 bases removed from V and 0 bases from J, the gap between germline ends came to 20 bases. Germline CDR1 is LNHNV and CDR2 is YYDKDF (reference sequence). The CDR3 consists of 17 residues. The CDR3 DNA sequence: TGTGCCACCAGCCCTCAGGCCCTAGCCCTGAGCTCCTACGAGCAGTACTTC. It yields the protein CATSPQALALSSYEQYF.